This TCR beta chain is drawn from a study of shared clonotypes between healthy human individuals. This CDR3 spans 18 amino acids. After removal of 7 bases from V and 6 bases from J, the junction contained 19 bases not matched to a gene. The germline V gene encodes CDR1 SGHDT and CDR2 YYEEEE. As concerns this clone: Antigen unknown.

Study-wide results and limits: Among a few donors, approximately 4.6% of naive CD4 clonotypes were found in common.

Profiled with immunoSEQ multiplex PCR; TCRdb holds only in-frame clones, not every one. Of over a million clones listed, over 95% are singletons. Each donor was a Caucasian adult residing in Nashville, Tennessee. The specimen was naive CD4+ T cells sorted from blood. As to subset: CD45RA+ positively selected. This chain uses TRBV5-6 with TRBJ2-1, with TRBD2 matching 10 bases. This receptor was obtained from a young man in good health. CDR3 protein: CASGGRASGSRRLNEQFF. The CDR3 nucleotides are TGTGCCAGCGGCGGTCGGGCTAGCGGGAGCAGAAGACTCAATGAGCAGTTCTTC. The complete variable domain, with remaining parts taken from reference TRBV5-6 and TRBJ2-1, reads DAGVTQSPTHLIKTRGQQVTLRCSPKSGHDTVSWYQQALGQGPQFIFQYYEEEERQRGNFPDRFSGHQFPNYSSELNVNALLLGDSALYLCASGGRASGSRRLNEQFFGPGTRLTVL.